The entry below gives a single T cell receptor (beta chain) sequence along with its context. Method: immunoSEQ multiplex PCR; TCRdb's copy keeps in-frame clones and lacks some. The sample yields about 200,000 clones, approximately 91% seen once. These data belong to a study of blood T cell repertoires in COVID-19. Germline V gene lookup returns CDR1 SGHTA and CDR2 FQGNSA. V dropped 1 base and J dropped 8; count of bases not matched to a gene: 0. The CDR3 runs to 13 residues. Material: peripheral blood. The chain employs TRBV7-2 and TRBJ1-3, with 9 bases identical to TRBD1. This TCR was recovered from a man aged 45-65 years with COVID-19, enrolled during active disease. The CDR3 nucleotides read TGTGCCAGCAGCTTAGGACAGGGGGACACCATATATTTT. This encodes CASSLGQGDTIYF.